A selection of T cell receptor beta chains follows, all from one sample in a study of control samples from healthy donors and cancer patients. Libraries were prepared by immunoSEQ multiplex PCR; TCRdb keeps only in-frame clonotypes and omits some of them. The profile covers 120,000 or so clones, with more than 75% appearing a single time and 12% taken by the ten largest. The sample comprised blood. These receptors came from a man aged 30 to 39 in good health. CDR3s include the opening cysteine and the closing phenylalanine or tryptophan. The order of the fields is V gene, D gene, clone size, J gene, CDR3 protein, CDR3 DNA. The D gene is left open where the match is weak. Size tells how often a clone was seen (once, few, many) or the class of an expanded clone, and some rows leave it out.

TRBV19	-	-	TRBJ2-6	CASRTVGANVLTF	TGTGCCAGTAGGACAGTCGGGGCCAACGTCCTGACTTTC
TRBV5-1	TRBD1	-	TRBJ1-2	CASSLSTWQGGSYTF	TGCGCCAGCAGCTTGAGTACCTGGCAGGGGGGAAGCTACACCTTC
TRBV10-1	TRBD1	-	TRBJ1-1	CASSAQRDSEAFF	TGCGCCAGCAGTGCTCAGCGGGACAGTGAAGCTTTCTTT
TRBV29-1	TRBD1	-	TRBJ2-2	CSVGSTGAIGELFF	TGCAGCGTGGGTTCGACAGGGGCGATCGGGGAGCTGTTTTTT
TRBV7-9	TRBD1	-	TRBJ2-7	CASSLDGTGGWGEQYF	TGTGCCAGCAGCTTAGATGGGACAGGGGGCTGGGGCGAGCAGTACTTC
TRBV2	TRBD2	-	TRBJ2-3	CASKLAGSTDTQYF	TGTGCCAGCAAACTAGCGGGTAGCACAGATACGCAGTATTTT
TRBV9	-	-	TRBJ2-2	CASTQGNTGELFF	TGTGCCAGCACCCAGGGGAACACCGGGGAGCTGTTTTTT
TRBV27	TRBD1	-	TRBJ2-1	CASSFWTGGLNEQFF	TGTGCCAGCAGTTTTTGGACAGGGGGGCTCAATGAGCAGTTCTTC
TRBV18	TRBD2	-	TRBJ2-1	CASSPLLAGETTRKQFF	TGTGCCAGCTCACCACTACTAGCGGGGGAGACAACTCGTAAGCAGTTCTTC
TRBV30	-	-	TRBJ1-1	CAWSWEGRGEAFF	TGTGCCTGGAGTTGGGAGGGGCGAGGTGAAGCTTTCTTT
TRBV6-1	-	-	TRBJ1-6	CASSPPKGRNSPLHF	TGTGCCAGCAGTCCCCCTAAGGGGAGAAACTCACCCCTCCACTTT
TRBV3-1/TRBV3-2	TRBD2	-	TRBJ2-1	CASSQDRTPLAGGPNEQFF	TGTGCCAGCAGCCAAGATCGTACCCCACTAGCGGGGGGGCCAAATGAGCAGTTCTTC
TRBV18	TRBD1	few	TRBJ1-5	CASGTGGGQPQHF	TGTGCCAGCGGCACAGGGGGCGGTCAGCCCCAGCATTTT
TRBV9	-	-	TRBJ2-5	CASSVLSREGTQYF	TGTGCCAGCAGCGTACTCTCAAGGGAAGGGACCCAGTACTTC
TRBV30	TRBD1	few	TRBJ1-6	CARKDRGRYSPLHF	TGTGCCCGGAAGGACAGGGGCCGATATTCACCCCTCCACTTT
TRBV11-2	-	-	TRBJ1-2	CASSLDSDSGYTF	TGTGCCAGCAGCTTAGACTCGGATTCTGGCTACACCTTC
TRBV7-9	TRBD2	-	TRBJ2-3	CASSAERGTSGGDADTQYF	TGTGCCAGCAGCGCAGAACGCGGGACTAGCGGGGGGGACGCAGATACGCAGTATTTT
TRBV14	-	-	TRBJ1-2	CASSPIDSANYGYTF	TGTGCCAGCAGCCCTATTGACAGTGCTAACTATGGCTACACCTTC
TRBV24-1	-	-	TRBJ2-5	CATSDLQGEETQYF	TGTGCCACCAGTGATTTGCAAGGGGAAGAGACCCAGTACTTC
TRBV6-4	-	-	TRBJ1-1	CASSVTPNTEAFF	TGTGCCAGCAGTGTCACTCCCAACACTGAAGCTTTCTTT
TRBV20-1	-	-	TRBJ1-5	CSASERANQPQHF	TGCAGTGCTAGTGAAAGGGCCAATCAGCCCCAGCATTTT
TRBV29-1	TRBD1	-	TRBJ1-2	CSVGGQGSHTF	TGCAGCGTTGGGGGACAGGGTAGCCACACCTTC
TRBV10-3	TRBD2	-	TRBJ2-5	CAISDTGRGRETQYF	TGTGCCATCAGTGACACGGGGAGGGGCAGGGAGACCCAGTACTTC
TRBV14	TRBD1	-	TRBJ2-7	CASSQDNPGQGDSYEQYF	TGTGCCAGCAGCCAAGATAACCCAGGGCAGGGGGATTCCTACGAGCAGTACTTC
TRBV7-9	-	few	TRBJ2-7	CASSLGAEYEQYF	TGTGCCAGCAGCTTAGGGGCAGAGTACGAGCAGTACTTC
TRBV19	-	-	TRBJ1-3	CASSSVEGAGNTIYF	TGTGCCAGTAGTTCGGTTGAAGGGGCTGGAAACACCATATATTTT
TRBV24-1	-	-	TRBJ2-5	CATSEASQETQYF	TGTGCCACCAGTGAAGCCTCGCAAGAGACCCAGTACTTC
TRBV12-3/TRBV12-4	-	-	TRBJ1-2	CASSLRGDGYTF	TGTGCCAGCAGTTTAAGGGGTGACGGCTACACCTTC
TRBV15	TRBD2	-	TRBJ2-1	CATSDGTSGNYNEQFF	TGTGCCACCAGCGATGGGACTAGCGGGAATTACAATGAGCAGTTCTTC
TRBV6-4	-	-	TRBJ1-1	CASRPNGRSDEAFF	TGTGCCAGCAGACCCAATGGGCGGTCAGATGAAGCTTTCTTT
TRBV29-1	-	-	TRBJ1-5	CSVDPGGNQPQHF	TGCAGCGTTGACCCAGGGGGCAATCAGCCCCAGCATTTT
TRBV28	-	many	TRBJ1-6	CASSLDSPLHF	TGTGCCAGCAGTTTGGATTCACCCCTCCACTTT
TRBV2	TRBD2	once	TRBJ2-3	CASRPGLAGITDTQYF	TGTGCCAGCAGGCCGGGACTAGCGGGGATTACAGATACGCAGTATTTT
TRBV3-1/TRBV3-2	-	-	TRBJ1-6	CASSQGRRASPLHF	TGTGCCAGCAGCCAAGGTCGAAGGGCTTCACCCCTCCACTTT
TRBV2	TRBD1	-	TRBJ1-1	CASKPQGQTNTEAFF	TGTGCCAGCAAGCCCCAGGGACAGACGAACACTGAAGCTTTCTTT
TRBV7-6	-	-	TRBJ1-6	CASSQAGPDSPLHF	TGTGCCAGCAGCCAGGCAGGGCCAGATTCACCCCTCCACTTT
TRBV5-8	TRBD2	-	TRBJ2-5	CASSSGDLETQYF	TGTGCCAGCAGTAGCGGGGACTTGGAGACCCAGTACTTC
TRBV29-1	-	-	TRBJ1-2	CSVAAETLKGYTF	TGCAGCGTCGCGGCGGAAACCCTTAAGGGCTACACCTTC
TRBV19	TRBD2	-	TRBJ2-5	CASSISGGQTQYF	TGTGCCAGTAGTATTAGCGGGGGTCAGACCCAGTACTTC
TRBV10-3	-	-	TRBJ1-1	CAISESMQGPAFF	TGTGCCATCAGTGAGTCCATGCAAGGGCCAGCTTTCTTT
TRBV2	-	-	TRBJ1-3	CASSEATAGNTIYF	TGTGCCAGCAGTGAAGCAACAGCTGGAAACACCATATATTTT
TRBV3-1/TRBV3-2	-	-	TRBJ2-3	CASSQDQIDTDTQYF	TGTGCCAGCAGCCAAGATCAAATAGACACAGATACGCAGTATTTT
TRBV5-1	-	-	TRBJ1-2	CASSLNGDYGYTF	TGCGCCAGCAGCTTGAACGGGGACTATGGCTACACCTTC
TRBV12-3/TRBV12-4	-	-	TRBJ2-2	CASSTETGELFF	TGTGCCAGCAGTACGGAGACCGGGGAGCTGTTTTTT
TRBV15	-	few	TRBJ2-7	CATSRDNQGRYEQYF	TGTGCCACCAGCAGAGATAACCAGGGGCGCTACGAGCAGTACTTC
TRBV19	-	-	TRBJ1-1	CASRRLTDGNTEAFF	TGTGCCAGTAGGCGTCTCACGGACGGGAACACTGAAGCTTTCTTT
TRBV3-1/TRBV3-2	-	-	TRBJ1-1	CASSPDGQTEAFF	TGTGCCAGCAGCCCAGATGGACAGACTGAAGCTTTCTTT
TRBV3-1/TRBV3-2	-	-	TRBJ1-1	CASSRTANTEAFF	TGTGCCAGCAGCCGGACAGCAAACACTGAAGCTTTCTTT